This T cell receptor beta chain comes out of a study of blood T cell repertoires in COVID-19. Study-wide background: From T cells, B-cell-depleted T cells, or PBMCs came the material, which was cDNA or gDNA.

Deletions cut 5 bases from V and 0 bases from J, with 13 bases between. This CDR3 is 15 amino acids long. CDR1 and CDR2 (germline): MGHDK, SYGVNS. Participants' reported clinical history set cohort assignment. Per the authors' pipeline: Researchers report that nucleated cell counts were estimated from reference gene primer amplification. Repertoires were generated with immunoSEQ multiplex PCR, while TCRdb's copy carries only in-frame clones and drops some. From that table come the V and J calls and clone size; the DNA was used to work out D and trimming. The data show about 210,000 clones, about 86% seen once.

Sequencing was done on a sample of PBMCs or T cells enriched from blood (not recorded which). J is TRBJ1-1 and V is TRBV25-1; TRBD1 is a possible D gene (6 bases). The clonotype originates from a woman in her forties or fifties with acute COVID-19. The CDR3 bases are TGTGCCAGCAGTTTGACAGGAGCTATGAACACTGAAGCTTTCTTT. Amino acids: CASSLTGAMNTEAFF.